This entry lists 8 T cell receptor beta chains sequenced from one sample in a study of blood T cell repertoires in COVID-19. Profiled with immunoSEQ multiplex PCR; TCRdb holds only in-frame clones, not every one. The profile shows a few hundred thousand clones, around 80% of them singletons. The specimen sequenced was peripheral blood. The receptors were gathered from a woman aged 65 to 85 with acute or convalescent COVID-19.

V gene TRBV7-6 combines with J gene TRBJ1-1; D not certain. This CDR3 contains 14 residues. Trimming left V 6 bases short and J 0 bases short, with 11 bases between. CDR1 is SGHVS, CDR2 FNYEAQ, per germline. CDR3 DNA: TGTGCCAGCAGTTTTTCTCCAGTGAACACTGAAGCTTTCTTT. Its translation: CASSFSPVNTEAFF. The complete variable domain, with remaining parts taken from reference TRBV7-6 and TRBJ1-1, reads GAGVSQSPRYKVTKRGQDVALRCDPISGHVSLYWYRQALGQGPEFLTYFNYEAQQDKSGLPNDRFSAERPEGSISTLTIQRTEQRDSAMYRCASSFSPVNTEAFFGQGTRLTVV.

CDR3 loop: CASGTMGGNYGYTF. The CDR3 DNA is TGTGCTAGTGGAACCATGGGGGGGAACTATGGCTACACCTTC. The gene calls are TRBV12-5 and TRBJ1-2; TRBD1 is a possible D gene (5 bases). Trimming removed 6 bases at V and 2 bases at J, with 13 bases between. Looked up from germline, CDR1 is LGHNT and CDR2 is FRNRAP. The CDR3 has 14 residues.

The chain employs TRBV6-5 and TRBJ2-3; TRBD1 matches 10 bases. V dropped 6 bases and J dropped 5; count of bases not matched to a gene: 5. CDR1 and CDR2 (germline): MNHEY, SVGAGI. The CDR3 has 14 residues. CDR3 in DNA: TGTGCCAGCAGCTCGACAGGGGGCGTAGATACGCAGTATTTT. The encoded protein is CASSSTGGVDTQYF.

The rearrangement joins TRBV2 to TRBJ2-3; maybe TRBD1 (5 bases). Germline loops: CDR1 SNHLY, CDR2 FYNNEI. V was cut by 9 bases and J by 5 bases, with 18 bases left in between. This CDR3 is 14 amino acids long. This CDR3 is CASTRSGLGDTQYF. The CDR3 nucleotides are TGTGCCAGTACCAGATCAGGGCTGGGAGATACGCAGTATTTT. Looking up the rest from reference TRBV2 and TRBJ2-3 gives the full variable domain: EPEVTQTPSHQVTQMGQEVILRCVPISNHLYFYWYRQILGQKVEFLVSFYNNEISEKSEIFDDQFSVERPDGSNFTLKIRSTKLEDSAMYFCASTRSGLGDTQYFGPGTRLTVL.

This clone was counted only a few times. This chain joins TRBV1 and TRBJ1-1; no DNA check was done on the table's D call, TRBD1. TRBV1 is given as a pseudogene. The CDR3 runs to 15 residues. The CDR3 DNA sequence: TGCACCAGCAGCCAAGCCGCTACAGGGAACACTGAAGCTTTCTTT. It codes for CTSSQAATGNTEAFF.

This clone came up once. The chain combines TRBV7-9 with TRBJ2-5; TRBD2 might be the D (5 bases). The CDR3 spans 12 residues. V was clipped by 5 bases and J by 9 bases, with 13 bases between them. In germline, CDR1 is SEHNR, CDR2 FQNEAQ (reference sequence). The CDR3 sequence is CASSAVRTSQYF. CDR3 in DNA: TGTGCCAGCAGCGCCGTCCGGACTTCCCAGTACTTC. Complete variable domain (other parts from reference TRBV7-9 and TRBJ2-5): DTGVSQNPRHKITKRGQNVTFRCDPISEHNRLYWYRQTLGQGPEFLTYFQNEAQLEKSRLLSDRFSAERPKGSFSTLEIQRTEQGDSAMYLCASSAVRTSQYFGPGTRLLVL.

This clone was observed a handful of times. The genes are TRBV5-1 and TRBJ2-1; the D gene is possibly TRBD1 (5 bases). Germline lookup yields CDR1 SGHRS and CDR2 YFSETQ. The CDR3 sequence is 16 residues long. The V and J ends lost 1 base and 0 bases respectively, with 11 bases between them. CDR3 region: CASSLQQASSYNEQFF. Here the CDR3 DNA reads TGCGCCAGCAGCTTGCAACAGGCGAGCTCCTACAATGAGCAGTTCTTC.

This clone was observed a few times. DNA of the CDR3: TGTGCCAGCGCGACCGTGACAGGGTACACTGAAGCTTTCTTT. Protein sequence: CASATVTGYTEAFF. The chain recombines TRBV6-5 with TRBJ1-1; 7 nucleotides agree with TRBD1. V was clipped by 8 bases and J by 3 bases; unmatched bases: 9. Germline V gives CDR1 MNHEY, CDR2 SVGAGI. The CDR3 totals 14 residues.